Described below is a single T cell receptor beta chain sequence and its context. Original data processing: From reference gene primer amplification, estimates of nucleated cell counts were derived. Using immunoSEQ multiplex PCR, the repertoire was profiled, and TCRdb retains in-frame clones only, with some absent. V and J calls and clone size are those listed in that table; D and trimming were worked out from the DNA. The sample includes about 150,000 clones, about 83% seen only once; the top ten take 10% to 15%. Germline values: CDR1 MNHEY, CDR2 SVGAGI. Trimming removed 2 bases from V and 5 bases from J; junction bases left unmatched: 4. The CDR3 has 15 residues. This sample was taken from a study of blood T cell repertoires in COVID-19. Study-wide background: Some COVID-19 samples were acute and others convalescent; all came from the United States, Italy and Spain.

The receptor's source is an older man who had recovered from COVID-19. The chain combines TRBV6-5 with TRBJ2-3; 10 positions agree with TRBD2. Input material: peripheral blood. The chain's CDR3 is CASSYLSGRRDTQYF. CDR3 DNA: TGTGCCAGCAGTTACCTTAGCGGGAGGCGAGATACGCAGTATTTT.